These T cell receptor beta chains were read from a single sample in a study of cytotoxic CD8 clonotypes in ibrutinib-treated CLL. The data were produced by immunoSEQ multiplex PCR, yet TCRdb's version contains in-frame clones alone and is incomplete. Found here are around 60,000 clones, about three quarters of them singletons; the top ten hold roughly 45%. The input for sequencing was PBMCs, taken after 12 months of ibrutinib treatment. The receptors come from a human donor with chronic lymphocytic leukemia. Both conserved end residues are part of each CDR3. A D gene is named only where the DNA matches it firmly. Only some rows state a clone size, as once, few, many or a class for expanded clones.

cdr3_nt: TGTGCCAGCAGTGTTAGGACTTTGCACACAGATACGCAGTATTTT; cdr3_aa: CASSVRTLHTDTQYF; j_call: TRBJ2-3; d_call: NA; v_call: TRBV25-1; clone_size: once
cdr3_nt: TGTGCCAGCAGTCCAGGGGGGCGCACCGGGGAGCTGTTTTTT; cdr3_aa: CASSPGGRTGELFF; j_call: TRBJ2-2; d_call: NA; v_call: TRBV6-5; clone_size: NA
cdr3_nt: TGTGCCAGCACTAATGACCGGGACTATACCTACGAGCAGTACTTC; cdr3_aa: CASTNDRDYTYEQYF; j_call: TRBJ2-7; d_call: TRBD2; v_call: TRBV11-2; clone_size: NA
cdr3_nt: TGTGCCAGCAGGAGGGAAGGGCGGGAGTACTACGAGCAGTACTTC; cdr3_aa: CASRREGREYYEQYF; j_call: TRBJ2-7; d_call: TRBD2; v_call: TRBV28; clone_size: NA
cdr3_nt: TGTGCCAGCAGCATACGGACTGTAGATACGCAGTATTTT; cdr3_aa: CASSIRTVDTQYF; j_call: TRBJ2-3; d_call: NA; v_call: TRBV7-2; clone_size: NA
cdr3_nt: TGTGCCAGCTCGGTGGTGGCTAGCGGGAAAGAGACCCAGTACTTC; cdr3_aa: CASSVVASGKETQYF; j_call: TRBJ2-5; d_call: TRBD2; v_call: TRBV2; clone_size: NA
cdr3_nt: TGCGCCAGCAGCAGGGGACCCACAGATACGCAGTATTTT; cdr3_aa: CASSRGPTDTQYF; j_call: TRBJ2-3; d_call: NA; v_call: TRBV5-1; clone_size: NA
cdr3_nt: TGTGCCAGCAGCTCGTCCCGGGACAGGGGGCAACGAGAAAAACTGTTTTTT; cdr3_aa: CASSSSRDRGQREKLFF; j_call: TRBJ1-4; d_call: TRBD1; v_call: TRBV13; clone_size: once
cdr3_nt: TGTGCCAGCAGTCCATCGGGACGGCCACTCACCTACGAGCAGTACTTC; cdr3_aa: CASSPSGRPLTYEQYF; j_call: TRBJ2-7; d_call: NA; v_call: TRBV27; clone_size: NA
cdr3_nt: TGTGCCAGCTCACCACCGTACAGACAAGAGACCCAGTACTTC; cdr3_aa: CASSPPYRQETQYF; j_call: TRBJ2-5; d_call: NA; v_call: TRBV18; clone_size: NA
cdr3_nt: TGCGCCAGCAGCTTGGACCCCTCCCCGAGGGGTACGCAGTATTTT; cdr3_aa: CASSLDPSPRGTQYF; j_call: TRBJ2-3; d_call: NA; v_call: TRBV5-1; clone_size: NA
cdr3_nt: TGCGCCAGCAGCTTAGGGGGAGCTAGCACAGATACGCAGTATTTT; cdr3_aa: CASSLGGASTDTQYF; j_call: TRBJ2-3; d_call: NA; v_call: TRBV5-1; clone_size: NA
cdr3_nt: TGTGCCAGCACCCTGGGGTATTCGAACACCGGGGAGCTGTTTTTT; cdr3_aa: CASTLGYSNTGELFF; j_call: TRBJ2-2; d_call: NA; v_call: TRBV28; clone_size: NA
cdr3_nt: TGTGCCAGCTCACCACCGTCCCTAGCGGGATTCGGAGAGCAGTACTTC; cdr3_aa: CASSPPSLAGFGEQYF; j_call: TRBJ2-7; d_call: TRBD2; v_call: TRBV18; clone_size: NA
cdr3_nt: TGTGCCAGCAGCTTGGCTAGCGGGGGGAAAGAGACCCAGTACTTC; cdr3_aa: CASSLASGGKETQYF; j_call: TRBJ2-5; d_call: TRBD2; v_call: TRBV5-4; clone_size: NA
cdr3_nt: TGTGCCAGCAGTTACGAGCGGGATGGGACCCAGTACTTC; cdr3_aa: CASSYERDGTQYF; j_call: TRBJ2-5; d_call: TRBD2; v_call: TRBV6-6; clone_size: NA
cdr3_nt: TGTGCCAGCAGCATCTGGACAGGGACAAATGAAAAACTGTTTTTT; cdr3_aa: CASSIWTGTNEKLFF; j_call: TRBJ1-4; d_call: TRBD1; v_call: TRBV7-2; clone_size: once
cdr3_nt: TGTGCCAGCAGCTCGGGGGCGAAAGCTTTCTTT; cdr3_aa: CASSSGAKAFF; j_call: TRBJ1-1; d_call: NA; v_call: TRBV11-2; clone_size: NA
cdr3_nt: TGCAGCGTTGTCGAGGGAGGGGGAGATACGCAGTATTTT; cdr3_aa: CSVVEGGGDTQYF; j_call: TRBJ2-3; d_call: NA; v_call: TRBV29-1; clone_size: NA
cdr3_nt: TGTGCCAGCAGTTACCGCCCCGGGACTAGCGGGAGGACGAACACCGGGGAGCTGTTTTTT; cdr3_aa: CASSYRPGTSGRTNTGELFF; j_call: TRBJ2-2; d_call: TRBD2; v_call: TRBV27; clone_size: NA
cdr3_nt: TGTGCCAGCTCACCACCGAATAGCGGGAGCTCCTACAATGAGCAGTTCTTC; cdr3_aa: CASSPPNSGSSYNEQFF; j_call: TRBJ2-1; d_call: TRBD2; v_call: TRBV18; clone_size: NA
cdr3_nt: TGTGCCAGCAGTGGTGACAGTCAAGAGACCCAGTACTTC; cdr3_aa: CASSGDSQETQYF; j_call: TRBJ2-5; d_call: NA; v_call: TRBV2; clone_size: NA
cdr3_nt: TGTGCCAGCAGCGCCCAAGGGGGCAGGGGCTACACCTTC; cdr3_aa: CASSAQGGRGYTF; j_call: TRBJ1-2; d_call: TRBD1; v_call: TRBV9; clone_size: once
cdr3_nt: TGTGCCAGCAGCGCCGCAGGACTAGCGGGAGGATCGCAGTATTTT; cdr3_aa: CASSAAGLAGGSQYF; j_call: TRBJ2-3; d_call: TRBD2; v_call: TRBV5-6; clone_size: NA
cdr3_nt: TGTGCCAGTAGTTCGTGGACTGGCGAAGCTTTCTTT; cdr3_aa: CASSSWTGEAFF; j_call: TRBJ1-1; d_call: NA; v_call: TRBV19; clone_size: NA
cdr3_nt: TGTGCCAGCAGTTCACAAGGACAGGGGAAGCCCTACGAGCAGTACTTC; cdr3_aa: CASSSQGQGKPYEQYF; j_call: TRBJ2-7; d_call: TRBD1; v_call: TRBV6-5; clone_size: NA
cdr3_nt: TGTGCCACCAGCGAATTCTGGGGGCCACCCAAAAACATTCAGTACTTC; cdr3_aa: CATSEFWGPPKNIQYF; j_call: TRBJ2-4; d_call: NA; v_call: TRBV15; clone_size: NA
cdr3_nt: TGTGCCAGTAGTATAACGCTAGCGGGAGTTATCGGGGAGCTGTTTTTT; cdr3_aa: CASSITLAGVIGELFF; j_call: TRBJ2-2; d_call: TRBD2; v_call: TRBV19; clone_size: NA
cdr3_nt: TGTGCCAGCAGTCCCTGGGACTTACGCGGGGAGCTGTTTTTT; cdr3_aa: CASSPWDLRGELFF; j_call: TRBJ2-2; d_call: NA; v_call: TRBV6-6; clone_size: NA
cdr3_nt: TGCGCCAGCAGCCAAGATTTACAGAGGGAAGAGACCCAGTACTTC; cdr3_aa: CASSQDLQREETQYF; j_call: TRBJ2-5; d_call: NA; v_call: TRBV4-1; clone_size: NA
cdr3_nt: TGTGCCAGCAGCGCCGAGCGTGGGACGGCCGTACAAGAGCAGTACTTC; cdr3_aa: CASSAERGTAVQEQYF; j_call: TRBJ2-7; d_call: NA; v_call: TRBV11-2; clone_size: few
cdr3_nt: TGTGCCAGCAGTTTTACATCCTCAGCGCCCGATACGCAGTATTTT; cdr3_aa: CASSFTSSAPDTQYF; j_call: TRBJ2-3; d_call: NA; v_call: TRBV27; clone_size: NA
cdr3_nt: TGTGCCAGCTCCTTAGCGGGCAGCCACGAGCAGTACTTC; cdr3_aa: CASSLAGSHEQYF; j_call: TRBJ2-7; d_call: TRBD2; v_call: TRBV11-3; clone_size: NA
cdr3_nt: TGTGCCAGCAGTTTTGCCGATCCTAAGCCGGGTCCCCTCCACTTT; cdr3_aa: CASSFADPKPGPLHF; j_call: TRBJ1-6; d_call: NA; v_call: TRBV27; clone_size: NA
cdr3_nt: TGTGCCAGCAGTGAAACCAGGGCCTACGAGCAGTACTTC; cdr3_aa: CASSETRAYEQYF; j_call: TRBJ2-7; d_call: NA; v_call: TRBV2; clone_size: NA
cdr3_nt: TGTGCCAGCAGCTCAGAGGGACTAGTCTCGGGAGAGCAGTTCTTC; cdr3_aa: CASSSEGLVSGEQFF; j_call: TRBJ2-1; d_call: TRBD2; v_call: TRBV7-3; clone_size: NA
cdr3_nt: TGTGCCAGCAGCTTTCTACCGGGACAGACCTACAATGAGCAGTTCTTC; cdr3_aa: CASSFLPGQTYNEQFF; j_call: TRBJ2-1; d_call: TRBD1; v_call: TRBV5-4; clone_size: NA
cdr3_nt: TGCGCCAGCAGCTATTTAACTAGCGGGTCCTCCTACGAGCAGTACTTC; cdr3_aa: CASSYLTSGSSYEQYF; j_call: TRBJ2-7; d_call: TRBD2; v_call: TRBV5-1; clone_size: once
cdr3_nt: TGTGCCAGCAGGGACAGGGGGGAGACCCAGTACTTC; cdr3_aa: CASRDRGETQYF; j_call: TRBJ2-5; d_call: TRBD1; v_call: TRBV2; clone_size: few
cdr3_nt: TGTGCCAGCAGCTTAGACCCGACCCTCTATGGCTACACCTTC; cdr3_aa: CASSLDPTLYGYTF; j_call: TRBJ1-2; d_call: NA; v_call: TRBV11-2; clone_size: NA
cdr3_nt: TGTGCCAGCAGTTCGGACGACAAGATGAACACTGAAGCTTTCTTT; cdr3_aa: CASSSDDKMNTEAFF; j_call: TRBJ1-1; d_call: NA; v_call: TRBV27; clone_size: NA
cdr3_nt: TGTGCCAGTAGACCGACAGGGGTTTATGGCTACACCTTC; cdr3_aa: CASRPTGVYGYTF; j_call: TRBJ1-2; d_call: TRBD1; v_call: TRBV19; clone_size: NA
cdr3_nt: TGTGCCAGCAGCTTACGGCGAGGGACTAATGAAAAACTGTTTTTT; cdr3_aa: CASSLRRGTNEKLFF; j_call: TRBJ1-4; d_call: NA; v_call: TRBV7-3; clone_size: NA
cdr3_nt: TGTGCCAGCAGTCCCACCCCAAGGGCGGGGCGACCAGATACGCAGTATTTT; cdr3_aa: CASSPTPRAGRPDTQYF; j_call: TRBJ2-3; d_call: NA; v_call: TRBV25-1; clone_size: NA
cdr3_nt: TGTGCCAGCAGCGTCAGTCCGCGGGAGGACTCCTACGAGCAGTACTTC; cdr3_aa: CASSVSPREDSYEQYF; j_call: TRBJ2-7; d_call: TRBD2; v_call: TRBV9; clone_size: NA
cdr3_nt: TGCGCCAGCAGTCCAGCGGGAGTCACCGGGGAGCTGTTTTTT; cdr3_aa: CASSPAGVTGELFF; j_call: TRBJ2-2; d_call: TRBD2; v_call: TRBV5-1; clone_size: NA
cdr3_nt: TGTGCCATCAGTAGCGGGGCCCGAGATACGCAGTATTTT; cdr3_aa: CAISSGARDTQYF; j_call: TRBJ2-3; d_call: TRBD2; v_call: TRBV10-3; clone_size: few
cdr3_nt: TGTGCCAGCAGCGTAGGACTAGCGGGAGGGCCCTACGAGCAGTACTTC; cdr3_aa: CASSVGLAGGPYEQYF; j_call: TRBJ2-7; d_call: TRBD2; v_call: TRBV9; clone_size: NA